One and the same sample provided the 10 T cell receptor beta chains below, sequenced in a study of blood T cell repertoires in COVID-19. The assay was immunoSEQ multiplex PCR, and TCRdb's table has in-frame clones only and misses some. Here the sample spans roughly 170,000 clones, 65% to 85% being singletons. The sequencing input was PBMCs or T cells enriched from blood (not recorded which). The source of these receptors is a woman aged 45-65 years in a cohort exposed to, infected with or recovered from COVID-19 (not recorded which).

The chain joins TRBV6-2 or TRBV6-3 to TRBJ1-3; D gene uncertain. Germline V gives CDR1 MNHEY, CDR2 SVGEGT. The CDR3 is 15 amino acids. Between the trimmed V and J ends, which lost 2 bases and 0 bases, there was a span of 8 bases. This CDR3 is CASSYEGASGNTIYF. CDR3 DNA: TGTGCCAGCAGTTACGAGGGCGCCTCTGGAAACACCATATATTTT.

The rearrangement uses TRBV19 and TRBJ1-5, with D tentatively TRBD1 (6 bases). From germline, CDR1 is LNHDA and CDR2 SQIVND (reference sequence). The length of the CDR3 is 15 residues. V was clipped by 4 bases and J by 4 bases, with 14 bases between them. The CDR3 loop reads CASSKGTKGNQPQHF. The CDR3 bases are TGTGCCAGTAGTAAGGGGACAAAAGGGAATCAGCCCCAGCATTTT.

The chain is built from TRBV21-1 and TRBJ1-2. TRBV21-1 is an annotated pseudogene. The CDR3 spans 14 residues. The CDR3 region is CASSNGAGEQIYTF. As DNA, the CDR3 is TGTGCCAGCAGCAACGGCGCGGGTGAACAGATCTACACCTTC.

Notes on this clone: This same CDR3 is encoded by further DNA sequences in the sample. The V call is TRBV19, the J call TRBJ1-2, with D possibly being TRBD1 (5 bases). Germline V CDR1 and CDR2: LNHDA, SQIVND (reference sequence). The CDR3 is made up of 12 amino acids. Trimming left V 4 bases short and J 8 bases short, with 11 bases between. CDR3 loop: CASSTGFRGYTF. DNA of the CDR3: TGTGCCAGTAGTACAGGGTTCAGGGGCTACACCTTC.

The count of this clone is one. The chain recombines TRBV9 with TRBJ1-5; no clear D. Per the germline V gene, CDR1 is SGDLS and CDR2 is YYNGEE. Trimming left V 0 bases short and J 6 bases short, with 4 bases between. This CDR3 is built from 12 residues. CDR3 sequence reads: CASSVVGQPQHF. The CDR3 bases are TGTGCCAGCAGCGTAGTCGGTCAGCCCCAGCATTTT. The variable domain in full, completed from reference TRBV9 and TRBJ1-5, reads DSGVTQTPKHLITATGQRVTLRCSPRSGDLSVYWYQQSLDQGLQFLIQYYNGEERAKGNILERFSAQQFPDLHSELNLSSLELGDSALYFCASSVVGQPQHFGDGTRLSIL.

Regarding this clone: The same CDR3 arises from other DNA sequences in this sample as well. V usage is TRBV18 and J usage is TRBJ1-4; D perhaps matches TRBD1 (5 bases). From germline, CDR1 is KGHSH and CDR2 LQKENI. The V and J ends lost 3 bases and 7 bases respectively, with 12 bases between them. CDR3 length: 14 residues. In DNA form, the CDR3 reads TGTGCCAGCTCACCGGGCCAGGGAGGTGAAAAACTGTTTTTT. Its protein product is CASSPGQGGEKLFF.

The chain's CDR3 is CAWSVRRRDLGGYTF. The CDR3 DNA reads as TGTGCCTGGAGTGTTCGGAGGAGGGATTTGGGGGGCTACACCTTC. The chain uses TRBV30 and TRBJ1-2; no firm D call. V shed 0 bases and J shed 8 bases, with 19 bases lying between them. Per the germline V gene, CDR1 is GTSNPN and CDR2 is SVGIG (reference sequence). CDR3 size: 15 residues.

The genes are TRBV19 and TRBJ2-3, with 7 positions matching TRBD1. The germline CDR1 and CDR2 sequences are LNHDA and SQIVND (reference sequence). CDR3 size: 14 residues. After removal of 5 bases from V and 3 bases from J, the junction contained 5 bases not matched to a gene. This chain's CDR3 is CASSLQQGTDTQYF. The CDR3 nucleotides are TGTGCCAGTAGTTTGCAACAGGGGACAGATACGCAGTATTTT.

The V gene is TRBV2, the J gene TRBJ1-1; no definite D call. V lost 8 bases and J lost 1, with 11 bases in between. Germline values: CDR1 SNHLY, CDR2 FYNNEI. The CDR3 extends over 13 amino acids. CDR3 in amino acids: CASFFEANTEAFF. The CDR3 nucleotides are TGTGCCAGCTTCTTTGAAGCGAACACTGAAGCTTTCTTT.

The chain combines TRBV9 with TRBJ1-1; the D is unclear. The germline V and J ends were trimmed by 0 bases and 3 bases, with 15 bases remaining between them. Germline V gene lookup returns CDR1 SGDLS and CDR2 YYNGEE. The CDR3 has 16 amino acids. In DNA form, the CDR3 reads TGTGCCAGCAGCGTAGGCCTTCTAACTGCCTACACTGAAGCTTTCTTT. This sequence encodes CASSVGLLTAYTEAFF.